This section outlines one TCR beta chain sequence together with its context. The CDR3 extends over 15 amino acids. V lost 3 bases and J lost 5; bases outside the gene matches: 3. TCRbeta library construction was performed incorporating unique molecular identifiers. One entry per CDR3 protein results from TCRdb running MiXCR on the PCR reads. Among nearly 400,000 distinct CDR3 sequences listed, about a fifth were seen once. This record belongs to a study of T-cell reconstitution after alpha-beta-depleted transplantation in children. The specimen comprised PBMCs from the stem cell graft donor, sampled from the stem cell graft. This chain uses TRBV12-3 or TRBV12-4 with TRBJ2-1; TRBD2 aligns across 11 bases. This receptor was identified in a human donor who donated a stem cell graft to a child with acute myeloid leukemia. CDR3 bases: TGTGCCAGCAGTTTGATAGCGGGAGGGGACAATGAGCAGTTCTTC. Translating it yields CASSLIAGGDNEQFF.